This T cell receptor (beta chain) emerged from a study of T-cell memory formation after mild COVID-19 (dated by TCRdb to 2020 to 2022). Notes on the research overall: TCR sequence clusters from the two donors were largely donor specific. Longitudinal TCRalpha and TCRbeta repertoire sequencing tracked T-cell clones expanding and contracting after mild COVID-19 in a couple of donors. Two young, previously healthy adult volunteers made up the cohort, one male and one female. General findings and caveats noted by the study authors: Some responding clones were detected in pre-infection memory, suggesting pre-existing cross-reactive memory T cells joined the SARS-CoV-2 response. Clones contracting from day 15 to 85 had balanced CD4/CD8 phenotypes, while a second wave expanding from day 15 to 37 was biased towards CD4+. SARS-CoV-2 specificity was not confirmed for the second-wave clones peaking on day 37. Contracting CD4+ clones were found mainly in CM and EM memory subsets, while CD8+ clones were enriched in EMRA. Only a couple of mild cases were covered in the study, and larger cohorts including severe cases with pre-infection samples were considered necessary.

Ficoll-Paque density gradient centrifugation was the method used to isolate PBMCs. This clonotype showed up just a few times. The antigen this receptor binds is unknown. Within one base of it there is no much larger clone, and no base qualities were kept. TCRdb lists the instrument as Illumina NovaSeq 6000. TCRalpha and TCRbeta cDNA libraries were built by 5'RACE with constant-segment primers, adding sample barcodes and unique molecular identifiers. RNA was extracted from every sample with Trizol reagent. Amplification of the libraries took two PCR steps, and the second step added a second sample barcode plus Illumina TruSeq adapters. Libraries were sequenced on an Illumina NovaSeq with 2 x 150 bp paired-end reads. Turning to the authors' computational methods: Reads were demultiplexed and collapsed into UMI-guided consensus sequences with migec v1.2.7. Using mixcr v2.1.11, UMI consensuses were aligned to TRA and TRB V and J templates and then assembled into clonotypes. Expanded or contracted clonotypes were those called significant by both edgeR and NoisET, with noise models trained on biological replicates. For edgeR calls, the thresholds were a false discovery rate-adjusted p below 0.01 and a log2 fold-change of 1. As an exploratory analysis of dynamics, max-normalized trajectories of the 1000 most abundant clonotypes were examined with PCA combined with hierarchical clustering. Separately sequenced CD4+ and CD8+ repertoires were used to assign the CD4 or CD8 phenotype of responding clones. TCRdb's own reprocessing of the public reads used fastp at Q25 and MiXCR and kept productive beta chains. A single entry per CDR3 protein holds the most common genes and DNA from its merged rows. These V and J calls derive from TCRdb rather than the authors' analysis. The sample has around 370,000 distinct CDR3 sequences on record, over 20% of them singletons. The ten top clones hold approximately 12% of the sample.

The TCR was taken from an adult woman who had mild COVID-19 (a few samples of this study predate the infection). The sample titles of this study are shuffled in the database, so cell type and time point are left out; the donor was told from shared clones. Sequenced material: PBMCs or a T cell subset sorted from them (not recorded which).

The DNA reads as follows: TGTGCCAGCAGCCCAGGGGTAGGCGGTCTAGCGGGAGTAAATGAGCAGTTCTTC. Translated, it reads CASSPGVGGLAGVNEQFF. Recombination linked TRBV7-3 to TRBJ2-1, with 10 bases matching TRBD2. There are 18 amino acids in the CDR3, from cysteine to phenylalanine inclusive. Only the CDR3 part of the read is kept: 54 bases, read in frame from the first base. V has 5 bases trimmed and J has 7 bases trimmed; junction bases matching no gene number 17. The CDR1 and CDR2 encoded by the germline V gene are SGHTA and FQGTGA.